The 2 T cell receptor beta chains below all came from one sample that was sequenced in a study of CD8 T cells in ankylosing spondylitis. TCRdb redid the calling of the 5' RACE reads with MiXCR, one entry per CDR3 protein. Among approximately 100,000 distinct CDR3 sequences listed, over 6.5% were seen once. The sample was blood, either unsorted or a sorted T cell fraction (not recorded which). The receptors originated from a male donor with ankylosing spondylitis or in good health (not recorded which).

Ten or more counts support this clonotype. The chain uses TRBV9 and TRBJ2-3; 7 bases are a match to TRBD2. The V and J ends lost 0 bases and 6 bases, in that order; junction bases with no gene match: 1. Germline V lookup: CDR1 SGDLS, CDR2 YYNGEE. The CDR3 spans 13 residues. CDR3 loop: CASSVDSGDTQYF. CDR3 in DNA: TGTGCCAGCAGCGTAGATAGCGGGGATACGCAGTATTTT. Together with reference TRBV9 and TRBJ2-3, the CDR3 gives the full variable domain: DSGVTQTPKHLITATGQRVTLRCSPRSGDLSVYWYQQSLDQGLQFLIQYYNGEERAKGNILERFSAQQFPDLHSELNLSSLELGDSALYFCASSVDSGDTQYFGPGTRLTVL.

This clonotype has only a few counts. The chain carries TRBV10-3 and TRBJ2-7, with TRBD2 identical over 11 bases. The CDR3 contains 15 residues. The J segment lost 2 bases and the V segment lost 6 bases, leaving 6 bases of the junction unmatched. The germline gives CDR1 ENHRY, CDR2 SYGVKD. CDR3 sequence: CAISTGTSGPYEQYF. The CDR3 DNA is TGTGCCATCAGCACCGGGACTAGCGGACCCTACGAGCAGTACTTC.